The clone carrying this T cell receptor beta chain appeared a few times. Antigen unknown. The entry originates in a study of CD8 T cells in ankylosing spondylitis. Study-wide points: The study identified a TCR beta motif of about eight highly homologous variants that appeared characteristic of ankylosing spondylitis blood. Past research had described some motif variants in reactive arthritis synovial fluid and blood. Researchers reportedly found disease-linked clones significantly enriched in matched ankylosing spondylitis synovial fluid.

Trimming removed 6 bases from V and 5 bases from J; junction bases left unmatched: 6. This CDR3 spans 13 amino acids. The germline V gene has CDR1 MDHEN and CDR2 SYDVKM. Making use of molecular barcodes, quantitative 5'-RACE generated TCR beta libraries. TCRdb redid the calling of the 5' RACE reads with MiXCR, one entry per CDR3 protein. The table lists around 770,000 distinct CDR3 sequences, roughly 12% of them singletons. Source material: blood, either unsorted or a sorted T cell fraction (not recorded which). The source is a male donor with ankylosing spondylitis. The J gene is TRBJ2-7, the V gene TRBV28; TRBD1 matches at 8 bases. The CDR3 DNA reads TGTGCCAGCAGACGGGACAGGCGCGACGAGCAGTACTTC. It is translated as CASRRDRRDEQYF.